This entry describes one T cell receptor (beta chain). Which antigen it targets is not known. The sample holds no much larger clone one base away, and base qualities are not on file. In the germline V gene (reference sequence), CDR1 corresponds to SGHAT and CDR2 to FQDESV. The CDR3 spans 13 residues, from the cysteine through the phenylalanine. Kept here is only the CDR3 DNA, which spans 39 bases and is read in frame from base 1. V is shortened by 5 bases, J by 13 bases, and the region joining them spans 15 bases. The data stem from a study of blood T cell repertoires in COVID-19 (dated by TCRdb to 2020 to 2021). Background on the whole study: The collaborator samples originated in the United States, Italy and Spain and spanned the acute and convalescent phases of COVID-19. The prospective study material was composed of cDNA or gDNA derived from T cells, B-cell-depleted T cells, or PBMCs. Subjects who had been exposed to COVID-19, were actively infected with it, or had recovered from it provided the deeply sampled blood TCRbeta repertoires that made up the dataset. The repertoires were released in a freely available public database intended as a resource for research on the immune response to SARS-CoV-2. Samples were obtained from the ongoing ImmuneRACE study (first 160 participants) and from over a thousand subjects provided by 6 global collaborators. Sample metadata almost always included a de-identified subject ID, COVID-19 status, age in years and sex. Where available, HLA class I and class II types were taken from metadata supplied by the sample provider and were not determined by assay-based typing. The paper as a whole reports these results and caveats: The quantity of clinical and demographic metadata differed by source and by participant and was supplied without curation.

The immunoSEQ Assay, a bias-controlled multiplex PCR, was used to amplify TCRbeta CDR3 regions from genomic DNA. The authors' analysis ran thus. The number of nucleated cells in each sample was estimated from the amplification of reference gene primers within the assay. Sequence reads were collapsed and filtered to measure the absolute abundance of every unique TCRbeta CDR3 rearrangement. For each sample, productive Simpson clonality was calculated by taking the square root of Simpson's diversity index across productive rearrangements. Drawn from immuneACCESS, this table holds only the in-frame rearrangements with V and J called that TCRdb kept. Clones are partly lost; checked studies trace under half to an unresolved V gene and leave the rest unexplained. V, J and clone size were drawn from that table, and D and trimming were deduced from the DNA. This sample is represented by some 200,000 clones; about 86% of them were singletons. The ten largest clones take up around 1.5% of the sample.

The collaborating institutions used their own protocols to collect whole blood in K2EDTA tubes. For TCRbeta analysis, collaborator samples were shipped as frozen whole blood, as isolated PBMCs, or as DNA extracted from either sample type. The chain is made from TRBV11-1 and TRBJ1-6, with TRBD1 perhaps the D gene, on 5 matching bases. Material: peripheral blood. This clonotype was sampled from a man aged 18-30 years with active or convalescent COVID-19. The DNA sequence is as follows: TGTGCCAGCAGCCCAACCCAGGGTAGGCCCCTCCACTTT. Translated, it reads CASSPTQGRPLHF. This CDR3, with the reference TRBV11-1 and TRBJ1-6 proteins standing in past its ends, gives the full variable domain EAEVAQSPRYKITEKSQAVAFWCDPISGHATLYWYRQILGQGPELLVQFQDESVVDDSQLPKDRFSAERLKGVDSTLKIQPAELGDSAMYLCASSPTQGRPLHFGNGTRLTVT.